Listed below are T cell receptor beta chains from one sample, sequenced in a study of T cell repertoires in cytomegalovirus infection. A single record per CDR3 protein comes from TCRdb applying MiXCR to the reads. The sample shows 310,000 or so distinct CDR3 sequences, about a sixth of them seen only once. The sequencing input was PBMCs. The receptors here all came from a human donor in good health (CMV status not recorded). Some clones in this sample may be carry-over from other donors' samples. The CDR3 runs from the conserved cysteine through the conserved F or W. The D gene is left open where the match is weak. A row's size may be missing; if present it is once, few, many or a size class.

J gene	V gene	clone size	D gene	CDR3 protein	CDR3 DNA
TRBJ2-7	TRBV20-1	few	NA	CSARGPPGRSYEQYF	TGCAGTGCTAGGGGCCCCCCAGGAAGGTCCTACGAGCAGTACTTC
TRBJ1-4	TRBV19	NA	TRBD1	CASSPPGQGLEKLFF	TGTGCCAGTAGTCCGCCGGGACAGGGTCTCGAAAAACTGTTTTTT
TRBJ1-5	TRBV7-2	many	NA	CASSPRVGNGQPQHF	TGTGCCAGCAGCCCCAGGGTGGGGAACGGGCAGCCCCAGCATTTT
TRBJ1-2	TRBV28	few	NA	CASSPTGSFYGYTF	TGTGCCAGCAGTCCGACAGGTTCTTTCTATGGCTACACCTTC
TRBJ2-7	TRBV6-5	many	NA	CASSYSNTDVAYEQYF	TGTGCCAGCAGTTACTCGAATACGGACGTTGCATACGAGCAGTACTTC
TRBJ1-1	TRBV28	NA	NA	CASTFIGAGTEAFF	TGTGCCAGCACCTTCATCGGGGCAGGCACTGAAGCTTTCTTT
TRBJ1-2	TRBV4-1	few	NA	CASSQDRAGASNYGYTF	TGCGCCAGCAGCCAAGATCGAGCCGGGGCATCTAACTATGGCTACACCTTC
TRBJ1-2	TRBV4-1	NA	TRBD1	CASSQDGTGYNYGYTF	TGCGCCAGCAGCCAAGATGGGACAGGTTATAACTATGGCTACACCTTC
TRBJ2-7	TRBV6-5	many	NA	CASSYSSVGRNSYEQYF	TGTGCCAGCAGTTACTCGTCCGTGGGACGGAACTCCTACGAGCAGTACTTC
TRBJ1-6	TRBV7-8	many	NA	CASSSGGGTGNSPLHF	TGTGCCAGCAGCTCCGGGGGGGGGACGGGTAATTCACCCCTCCACTTT
TRBJ2-7	TRBV4-2	once	TRBD2	CASSQVSGGIYEQYF	TGTGCCAGCAGCCAAGTTAGCGGGGGGATCTACGAGCAGTACTTC
TRBJ2-5	TRBV6-2/TRBV6-3	many	NA	CASSYSEQSQETQYF	TGTGCCAGCAGTTACTCGGAACAGAGCCAAGAGACCCAGTACTTC
TRBJ2-7	TRBV28	NA	NA	CASSFNFGQGALDEYF	NA
TRBJ1-5	TRBV20-1	few	TRBD1	CSAPKQGDNQPQHF	TGCAGTGCACCCAAACAGGGGGACAATCAGCCCCAGCATTTT
TRBJ2-1	TRBV7-8	many	NA	CASSLTPGVTGSYNEQFF	TGTGCCAGCAGCTTAACGCCGGGGGTGACCGGCTCCTACAATGAGCAGTTCTTC
TRBJ1-2	TRBV5-4	few	TRBD1	CASSLIDRDHYGYTF	TGTGCCAGCAGCTTGATCGACAGGGATCACTATGGCTACACCTTC
TRBJ2-7	TRBV12-3/TRBV12-4	NA	TRBD1	CASSSDRVGPYEQYF	TGTGCCAGCAGCAGTGACAGGGTCGGGCCGTACGAGCAGTACTTC
TRBJ2-1	TRBV3-1	NA	TRBD2	CASSQLPGLAGVRYNEQFF	TGTGCCAGCAGCCAACTACCGGGACTAGCGGGGGTACGTTACAATGAGCAGTTCTTC
TRBJ2-1	TRBV5-4	NA	TRBD2	CASSRAGEINYNEQLF	TGTGCCAGCAGCAGGGCGGGGGAAATAAACTACAATGAGCAGCTCTTC
TRBJ1-4	TRBV11-2	few	NA	CASSSTATNEKLFF	TGTGCCAGCAGCTCGACAGCAACTAATGAAAAACTGTTTTTT
TRBJ2-1	TRBV11-2	few	TRBD2	CASSKLAGVFEQFF	TGTGCCAGCAGCAAACTAGCGGGGGTATTTGAGCAGTTCTTC
TRBJ1-1	TRBV7-2	many	NA	CASSLGWGTLNTEAFF	TGTGCCAGCAGCTTAGGCTGGGGAACCTTGAACACTGAAGCTTTCTTT
TRBJ1-6	TRBV7-2	medium-sized	NA	CASSLDATGLLGSPLHF	TGTGCCAGCAGCTTAGACGCGACAGGTCTTCTGGGCTCACCCCTCCACTTT
TRBJ1-1	TRBV6-2/TRBV6-3	few	NA	CASSYENGRGEFTEAFF	TGTGCCAGCAGTTACGAGAACGGGAGAGGGGAATTCACTGAAGCTTTCTTT
TRBJ1-1	TRBV4-3	NA	NA	CASSQDWGGGTEAFF	TGCGCCAGCAGCCAAGATTGGGGAGGGGGCACTGAAGCTTTCTTT
TRBJ1-1	TRBV12-3/TRBV12-4	few	NA	CASSLWADIGTEAFF	TGTGCCAGCAGTTTATGGGCCGACATTGGCACTGAAGCTTTCTTT
TRBJ2-3	TRBV9	many	NA	CASSVALSGTDTQYF	TGTGCCAGCAGCGTAGCTTTATCCGGCACAGATACGCAGTATTTT
TRBJ2-3	TRBV20-1	NA	NA	CSARDWLARTDTQYF	TGCAGTGCTAGAGATTGGCTAGCTCGCACAGATACGCAGTATTTT
TRBJ1-2	TRBV7-2	many	NA	CASSLARGPQGGYTF	TGTGCCAGCAGCTTAGCGAGGGGCCCTCAAGGTGGCTACACCTTC
TRBJ2-3	TRBV7-8	few	TRBD2	CASSLGRTSATQYF	TGTGCCAGCAGCTTGGGTCGGACTAGCGCTACGCAGTATTTT
TRBJ2-2	TRBV25-1	NA	NA	CASSGQSTNTGELFF	TGTGCCAGCAGTGGGCAGTCAACGAACACCGGGGAGCTGTTTTTT
TRBJ1-5	TRBV7-8	many	TRBD1	CASSLATGDQPQHF	TGTGCCAGCAGCTTAGCGACAGGGGATCAGCCCCAGCATTTT
TRBJ2-1	TRBV11-2	many	TRBD2	CASSLELAGDLGNEQFF	TGTGCCAGCAGCTTAGAGCTAGCGGGGGACCTGGGCAATGAGCAGTTCTTC
TRBJ1-1	TRBV14	NA	NA	CASSHQLGNTEAFF	TGTGCCAGCAGCCATCAGTTGGGAAACACTGAAGCTTTCTTT
TRBJ2-5	TRBV20-1	NA	NA	CSTSVRETQYF	TGCAGCACATCCGTGAGAGAGACCCAGTACTTC
TRBJ2-2	TRBV20-1	NA	NA	CSASGQPNTGELFF	TGCAGTGCTAGTGGCCAGCCGAACACCGGGGAGCTGTTTTTT
TRBJ2-7	TRBV18	once	NA	CASSPALDEQYF	TGTGCCAGCTCGCCCGCTCTGGACGAGCAGTACTTC